This T cell receptor (beta chain) was identified in a study of blood T cell repertoires in COVID-19. In the study overall: The United States, Italy and Spain provided the acute and convalescent COVID-19 samples.

CDR1 and CDR2 (germline): LNHNV, YYDKDF (reference sequence). Trimming removed 1 base at V and 3 bases at J, with 10 bases between. The CDR3 has 15 residues. Measured with immunoSEQ multiplex PCR; TCRdb has only the in-frame clones, and not every one. The repertoire has more than 95,000 clones, approximately 83% of them found once; the top ten carry 4.1%. This sequence originates from a man in his forties or fifties with acute or convalescent COVID-19. Source material: peripheral blood. This sequence joins TRBV15 and TRBJ2-1; tentatively, D is TRBD1 (5 bases). Written as DNA, the CDR3 is TGTGCCACCAGCAGAGCCAGGGTCCTCTACAATGAGCAGTTCTTC. Residues: CATSRARVLYNEQFF.